Following are 5 T cell receptor beta chains from one sample sequenced in a study of blood T cell dynamics during melanoma immunotherapy. Using immunoSEQ multiplex PCR, the repertoire was profiled, and TCRdb retains in-frame clones only, with some absent. The table records roughly 23,000 clones, roughly 86% of them present only once. Time point: pre-treatment baseline. The input for sequencing was blood, taken from a patient treated with checkpoint blockade. These receptors all come from a human donor with melanoma.

CDR3 protein: CASSRDRGNGYTF. CDR3 in DNA: TGTGCCAGCAGCCGGGACAGGGGGAATGGCTACACCTTC. The V gene is TRBV6-5, the J gene TRBJ1-2, with TRBD1 matching over 11 bases. The CDR3 is 13 amino acids. CDR1 is MNHEY and CDR2 is SVGAGI in the germline V gene. Trimming took 6 bases from V and 6 from J; bases not matched to a gene: 3.

The chain recombines TRBV18 with TRBJ2-7; TRBD1 matches at 9 bases. This CDR3 is 16 amino acids long. Germline V gene data show CDR1 as KGHSH and CDR2 as LQKENI. V lost 5 bases to trimming and J lost 1 base; unmatched junction nucleotides: 9. CDR3 nucleotide sequence: TGTGCCAGCTCAGCCGTGATGGACAGGGGTTCCTACGAGCAGTACTTC. Translating it yields CASSAVMDRGSYEQYF.

This clone was seen once. The chain couples TRBV19 to TRBJ1-5, with D maybe TRBD1 (5 bases). This CDR3 has 13 amino acids. Germline CDR1 LNHDA, CDR2 SQIVND (reference sequence). Deletions cut 9 bases from V and 1 base from J, with 10 bases between. The CDR3 spells CASRDLSNQPQHF. In DNA form, the CDR3 reads TGTGCCAGCCGGGACCTCAGCAATCAGCCCCAGCATTTT.

V is TRBV5-8 and J is TRBJ1-1; a weak D match, TRBD1 (5 bases). The V and J ends lost 0 bases and 0 bases respectively, with 9 bases between them. In germline, CDR1 is SGHTS, CDR2 YDEGEE. This CDR3 is 15 amino acids long. In DNA form, the CDR3 reads TGTGCCAGCAGCTTGGGGTGGGGCATGAACACTGAAGCTTTCTTT. Protein: CASSLGWGMNTEAFF. Full variable domain (missing parts from reference TRBV5-8 and TRBJ1-1): EAGVTQSPTHLIKTRGQQATLRCSPISGHTSVYWYQQALGLGLQFLLWYDEGEERNRGNFPPRFSGRQFPNYSSELNVNALELEDSALYLCASSLGWGMNTEAFFGQGTRLTVV.

The rearrangement joins TRBV5-1 to TRBJ1-4; D possibly corresponds to TRBD1 (5 bases). Germline V gene lookup returns CDR1 SGHRS and CDR2 YFSETQ. V dropped 4 bases and J dropped 4 bases, with 17 bases sitting between them. There are 16 residues in the CDR3. The CDR3 nucleotides are TGCGCCAGCAGCCATGGGGGATGGATAGGTAATGAAAAACTGTTTTTT. This codes for CASSHGGWIGNEKLFF.